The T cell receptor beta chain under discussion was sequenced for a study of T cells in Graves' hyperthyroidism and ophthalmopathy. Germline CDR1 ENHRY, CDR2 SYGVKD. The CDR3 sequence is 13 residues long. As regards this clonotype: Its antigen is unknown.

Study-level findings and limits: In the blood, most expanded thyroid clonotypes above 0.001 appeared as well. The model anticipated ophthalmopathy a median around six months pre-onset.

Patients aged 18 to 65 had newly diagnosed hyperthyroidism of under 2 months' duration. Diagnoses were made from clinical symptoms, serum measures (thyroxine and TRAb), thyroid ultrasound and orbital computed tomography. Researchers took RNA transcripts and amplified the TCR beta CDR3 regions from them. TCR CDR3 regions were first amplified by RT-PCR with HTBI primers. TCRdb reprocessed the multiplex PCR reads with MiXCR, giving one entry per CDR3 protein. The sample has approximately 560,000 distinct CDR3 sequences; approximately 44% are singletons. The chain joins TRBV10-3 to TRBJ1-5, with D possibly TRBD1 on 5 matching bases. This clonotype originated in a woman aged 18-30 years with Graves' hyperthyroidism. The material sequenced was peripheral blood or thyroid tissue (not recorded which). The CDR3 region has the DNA TGTGCTAGAGATCGAGGGGCTGATCAGCCCCAGCATTTT. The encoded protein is CARDRGADQPQHF.